This T cell receptor (beta chain) was sequenced for a study of blood T cell repertoires in COVID-19. Study information: Samples representing acute and convalescent COVID-19 were sourced from the United States, Italy and Spain. PBMCs, B-cell-depleted T cells, or T cells provided the cDNA or gDNA that made up the material.

Those who participated ranged in age from about 18 to 95 years and resided in about 24 US areas. Germline V gene lookup returns CDR1 SGHVS and CDR2 FQNEAQ. The trim removed 6 bases at V and 6 bases at J, leaving 11 bases unmatched. The CDR3 loop spans 15 amino acids. Some clones are missing from TCRdb's copy, which holds only in-frame ones; the method was immunoSEQ multiplex PCR. Of some 300,000 clones listed, about nine tenths are singletons. The receptor's source is a woman aged 40 to 50 who had recovered from COVID-19. V usage is TRBV7-8 and J usage is TRBJ1-2; 9 bases align to TRBD1. Sample: PBMCs or T cells enriched from blood (not recorded which). CDR3 in DNA: TGTGCCAGCAGTCAATCAATACAGGGGGCGCATGGCTACACCTTC. Translating it yields CASSQSIQGAHGYTF.